Shown below are 29 T cell receptor beta chains from a single sample sequenced in a study of PD-L1 blockade in urothelial cancer. Time point described: peripheral blood 6 weeks after treatment start. The protocol was immunoSEQ multiplex PCR, while the TCRdb copy is restricted to in-frame clones and leaves out a portion. The data show some 31,000 clones, around 80% seen once. The specimen comprised PBMCs, sampled around atezolizumab (anti-PD-L1) treatment. The receptors shown here come from a man aged 70-80 years with urothelial cancer.

CDR3 in DNA: TGTGCCAGCAGCAGCGGGAGAGGTGAGCAGTACTTC. It specifies CASSSGRGEQYF. V and J are TRBV4-2 and TRBJ2-7; the match to TRBD2 covers 8 bases. Germline-derived CDR1 and CDR2 are LGHNA and YNFKEQ. CDR3 length: 12 amino acids. After removal of 5 bases from V and 7 bases from J, the junction contained 4 bases not matched to a gene.

The chain uses TRBV28 and TRBJ1-1; weak D call: TRBD1 (6 bases). Germline CDR1 is MDHEN and CDR2 is SYDVKM. V dropped 3 bases and J dropped 0 bases, with 11 bases sitting between them. The CDR3 sequence is 15 residues long. In DNA form, the CDR3 reads TGTGCCAGCAGTTTGGGGGGGGCGGTGAACACTGAAGCTTTCTTT. This gives the protein CASSLGGAVNTEAFF.

CDR3 residues: CASREAGDPHGELFF. CDR3 DNA: TGTGCCAGCAGGGAGGCGGGAGATCCCCACGGGGAGCTGTTTTTT. This chain links TRBV6-6 with TRBJ2-2; 7 nucleotides agree with TRBD2. Germline assignment: CDR1 MNHNY and CDR2 SVGAGI (reference sequence). This CDR3 is 15 amino acids long. Trimming took 6 bases from V and 7 from J; bases not matched to a gene: 11.

The chain carries TRBV6-5 and TRBJ1-6, with 8 bases that match TRBD1. The junction had 4 bases not matched to a gene; V was cut back by 4 bases and J by 8 bases. The CDR3 totals 14 residues. Germline V gene lookup returns CDR1 MNHEY and CDR2 SVGAGI. The CDR3, as DNA: TGTGCCAGCAGTTTAACAGGGGGACATTCACCCCTCCACTTT. Translating it yields CASSLTGGHSPLHF.

The V gene is TRBV10-2, the J gene TRBJ2-5; 9 nucleotides align to TRBD2. The CDR3 consists of 15 residues. The trim removed 5 bases at V and 5 bases at J, leaving 9 bases unmatched. Looked up from germline, CDR1 is WSHSY and CDR2 is SAAADI. DNA of the CDR3: TGCGCCAGCAGTCCGGGACTAGCCATCTTTGAGACCCAGTACTTC. It encodes CASSPGLAIFETQYF.

The chain joins TRBV2 to TRBJ1-2; tentatively, D is TRBD1 (6 bases). Germline V gene data show CDR1 as SNHLY and CDR2 as FYNNEI. V was pared by 7 bases and J by 8 bases, with 11 bases between. This CDR3 is 11 amino acids long. CDR3 coding DNA: TGTGCCAGCAAGGCAGGGGCCGGCTACACCTTC. Its translation: CASKAGAGYTF.

This chain connects TRBV18 to TRBJ1-2, with a tentative D call TRBD1 (5 bases). The CDR3 runs to 11 residues. CDR1 is KGHSH and CDR2 is LQKENI in the germline V gene. Trimming left V 3 bases short and J 8 bases short, with 7 bases between. The CDR3 loop reads CASSPNRGYTF. The CDR3 DNA reads TGTGCCAGCTCACCCAACAGGGGCTACACCTTC. Full variable domain (rest looked up from reference TRBV18 and TRBJ1-2): NAGVMQNPRHLVRRRGQEARLRCSPMKGHSHVYWYRQLPEEGLKFMVYLQKENIIDESGMPKERFSAEFPKEGPSILRIQQVVRGDSAAYFCASSPNRGYTFGSGTRLTVV.

The V and J genes are TRBV27 and TRBJ1-4; D gene uncertain. The V gene's germline CDR1 is MNHEY and CDR2 SMNVEV (reference sequence). The CDR3 spans 15 residues. V was clipped by 0 bases and J by 2 bases, with 7 bases between them. CDR3 sequence (DNA): TGTGCCAGCAGTTTATCGAGGAACACTAATGAAAAACTGTTTTTT. Translated, it gives CASSLSRNTNEKLFF.

The rearrangement links TRBV18 to TRBJ1-1; 7 positions agree with TRBD1. The junction had 4 bases not matched to a gene; V was cut back by 3 bases and J by 3 bases. The CDR3 loop spans 14 amino acids. Germline assignment: CDR1 KGHSH and CDR2 LQKENI. CDR3 residues: CASSPSDRDTEAFF. CDR3 bases: TGTGCCAGCTCACCTTCCGACAGGGACACTGAAGCTTTCTTT.

This chain links TRBV7-6 with TRBJ2-5; a possible D gene is TRBD1 (5 bases). This CDR3 has 16 residues. Germline CDR1 is SGHVS and CDR2 is FNYEAQ. V gave up 0 bases and J gave up 5 bases, with 16 bases separating them. The CDR3 region has the DNA TGTGCCAGCAGCTTAGCCACCTATTCAGGGTGGGAGACCCAGTACTTC. The encoded protein is CASSLATYSGWETQYF.

The CDR3 spells CASSVGYGDYGYTF. DNA for the CDR3: TGTGCCAGCAGTGTGGGCTACGGTGACTATGGCTACACCTTC. The V gene is TRBV2, the J gene TRBJ1-2; no reliable D call. The CDR3 has 14 amino acids. V lost 4 bases to trimming and J lost 3 bases, with 12 bases between them. Germline loops: CDR1 SNHLY, CDR2 FYNNEI.

The CDR3 nucleotides read TGTGCCAGCAGTAAGACCGGGACTAGCGGTTACAATGAGCAGTTCTTC. Translated, it gives CASSKTGTSGYNEQFF. The gene calls are TRBV6-4 and TRBJ2-1; TRBD2 aligns across 11 bases. This CDR3 has 16 residues. The germline V gene encodes CDR1 MRHNA and CDR2 SNTAGT. The V segment lost 5 bases and the J segment 4 bases; nucleotides outside the gene matches: 7.

The V gene is TRBV7-7, the J gene TRBJ2-1; 10 bases agree with TRBD1. CDR1 SSHAT and CDR2 FNYEAQ come from the germline V gene (reference sequence). This CDR3 is 15 amino acids long. Unmatched junction bases numbered 8, after V lost 5 bases and J lost 7 bases. The CDR3 here is CASSPGTGVANEQFF. In DNA form, the CDR3 reads TGTGCCAGCAGCCCCGGGACAGGGGTAGCAAATGAGCAGTTCTTC.

The chain combines TRBV7-8 with TRBJ2-2, with 14 bases lining up with TRBD2. This CDR3 comprises 17 residues. CDR1 and CDR2 from the germline V gene are SGHVS and FQNEAQ. J lost 4 bases, V lost 5 bases, and 6 bases had no gene match. The CDR3 bases are TGTGCCAGCAGCCGGGGACTAGCGGGAGCGGGCACCGGGGAGCTGTTTTTT. Amino acids: CASSRGLAGAGTGELFF.

The chain recombines TRBV4-3 with TRBJ2-1, with a possible D match to TRBD2 (5 bases). The CDR3 has 16 residues. The germline V gene encodes CDR1 LGHNA and CDR2 YSLEER. Trimming took 0 bases from V and 3 from J, leaving 12 bases between them. The CDR3 coding sequence is TGCGCCAGCAGCCAAGACCCTCGGACTGTCTACAATGAGCAGTTCTTC. Amino acid sequence: CASSQDPRTVYNEQFF.

V and J are TRBV19 and TRBJ2-1; perhaps TRBD2 as D (6 bases). This CDR3 is 15 amino acids long. V lost 5 bases to trimming and J lost 6 bases, with 17 bases between them. Germline values: CDR1 LNHDA, CDR2 SQIVND (reference sequence). CDR3 residues: CASSLAGSRFNEQFF. DNA of the CDR3: TGTGCCAGTAGTTTAGCCGGGAGCCGCTTCAATGAGCAGTTCTTC.

The gene calls are TRBV10-3 and TRBJ1-1, with a tentative D call TRBD1 (6 bases). Trimming removed 4 bases at V and 9 bases at J, with 12 bases between. The CDR3 runs to 12 residues. The germline V gene has CDR1 ENHRY and CDR2 SYGVKD. CDR3 in DNA: TGTGCCATCAGTGTAGAGGGGGGGAAAGCTTTCTTT. Its protein product is CAISVEGGKAFF.

This clone was observed a single time. The chain joins TRBV6-1 to TRBJ1-5, with a possible D match to TRBD1 (5 bases). The CDR3 runs to 12 residues. Germline CDR1 is MNHNS and CDR2 is SASEGT. With 6 bases removed from V and 6 bases from J, the gap between germline ends came to 9 bases. DNA for the CDR3: TGTGCCAGCAGCCACACAGGTCAGCCCCAGCATTTT. It encodes CASSHTGQPQHF.

The V gene is TRBV7-9, the J gene TRBJ1-2, with D possibly TRBD1 on 6 matching bases. The CDR3 is 13 amino acids. V dropped 6 bases and J dropped 8 bases, with 16 bases sitting between them. Per the germline V gene, CDR1 is SEHNR and CDR2 is FQNEAQ (reference sequence). The CDR3 loop reads CASSFTGSEGYTF. The CDR3 nucleotides are TGTGCCAGCAGTTTCACAGGGTCCGAAGGCTACACCTTC.

The gene calls are TRBV6-1 and TRBJ1-1, with TRBD1 as a possible D gene (5 bases). Trimming shortened V by 3 bases and J by 10 bases, and 15 bases separated the two germline ends. This CDR3 region has 13 residues. Germline lookup yields CDR1 MNHNS and CDR2 SASEGT. The CDR3: CASSENNRLSAFF. CDR3 in DNA: TGTGCCAGCAGTGAGAATAACAGGCTCTCAGCTTTCTTT.

Written as DNA, the CDR3 is TGTGCCAGCAGCTTAGCAGGGGGAGGTCCCAATGAGCAGTTCTTC. Translated: CASSLAGGGPNEQFF. This rearrangement joins TRBV11-2 to TRBJ2-1; possibly TRBD1 for D (7 bases). The CDR3 length is 15 residues. CDR1 is SGHAT, CDR2 FQNNGV, per germline. V dropped 1 base and J dropped 6 bases, with 13 bases sitting between them.

The rearrangement joins TRBV7-2 to TRBJ1-5; D remains unclear. V was trimmed by 4 bases and J by 6 bases, leaving 10 bases between them. Per germline, CDR1 SGHTA and CDR2 FQGNSA. The CDR3 is made up of 13 amino acids. CDR3 loop: CASSSKRGQPQHF. As DNA, the CDR3 is TGTGCCAGCAGCTCCAAACGGGGTCAGCCCCAGCATTTT. The whole variable domain, filled in from reference TRBV7-2 and TRBJ1-5, reads GAGVSQSPSNKVTEKGKDVELRCDPISGHTALYWYRQSLGQGLEFLIYFQGNSAPDKSGLPSDRFSAERTGGSVSTLTIQRTQQEDSAVYLCASSSKRGQPQHFGDGTRLSIL.

This chain joins TRBV4-3 and TRBJ2-1; D is possibly TRBD2 (5 bases). From germline, CDR1 is LGHNA and CDR2 YSLEER. There are 17 residues in the CDR3. Deletions cut 0 bases from V and 0 bases from J, with 12 bases between. The CDR3 bases are TGCGCCAGCAGCCAAGACCTAGCTTTTAGCTCCTACAATGAGCAGTTCTTC. Translation: CASSQDLAFSSYNEQFF.

J is TRBJ2-2 and V is TRBV19, with 13 bases matching TRBD2. CDR3 length: 17 residues. V dropped 6 bases and J dropped 0; count of bases not matched to a gene: 4. Germline V gene sequence: CDR1 LNHDA, CDR2 SQIVND (reference sequence). The CDR3 spells CASRRGLAGANTGELFF. The DNA for the CDR3 is TGTGCCAGTAGACGAGGACTAGCGGGAGCGAACACCGGGGAGCTGTTTTTT.

A single count supports this clone. The rearrangement uses TRBV28 and TRBJ2-3, with 9 bases aligning to TRBD1. Germline CDR1 is MDHEN and CDR2 is SYDVKM. V lost 6 bases, J lost 5 bases, and 9 bases stayed unmatched. The CDR3 consists of 15 residues. CDR3 coding DNA: TGTGCCAGCAGCCCCGGGACAGGGCGGGTAGATACGCAGTATTTT. It encodes CASSPGTGRVDTQYF. The full variable domain, in which reference TRBV28 and TRBJ2-3 provide the parts outside the CDR3, is DVKVTQSSRYLVKRTGEKVFLECVQDMDHENMFWYRQDPGLGLRLIYFSYDVKMKEKGDIPEGYSVSREKKERFSLILESASTNQTSMYLCASSPGTGRVDTQYFGPGTRLTVL.

This sequence joins TRBV5-1 and TRBJ2-2; 9 nucleotides match TRBD1. Trimming removed 10 bases from V and 3 bases from J; junction bases left unmatched: 10. The CDR3 has 15 amino acids. CDR1 and CDR2 (germline): SGHRS, YFSETQ. CDR3 coding DNA: TGCGCCTCACGGCCGGGACAGGGCGACACCGGGGAGCTGTTTTTT. Amino acids: CASRPGQGDTGELFF.

The chain joins TRBV29-1 to TRBJ1-2; TRBD1 aligns across 8 bases. Germline CDR1 and CDR2: SQVTM and ANQGSEA. The CDR3 length is 14 residues. The trim removed 4 bases at V and 5 bases at J, leaving 9 bases unmatched. The DNA for the CDR3 is TGCAGCGTTGGGGCAGGGGGCATGTTTTATGGCTACACCTTC. Translating gives CSVGAGGMFYGYTF.

The V and J genes are TRBV14 and TRBJ1-6; D is unresolved. V shed 2 bases and J shed 7 bases, with 6 bases lying between them. The CDR3 contains 13 residues. The germline V gene encodes CDR1 SGHDN and CDR2 FVKESK. The CDR3 DNA follows: TGTGCCAGCAGCCAAATCCAAAATTCACCCCTCCACTTT. Amino acid sequence: CASSQIQNSPLHF.

This chain's CDR3 is CASSQGAGETQYF. CDR3 nucleotides: TGTGCCAGCAGCCAAGGGGCCGGAGAGACCCAGTACTTC. The chain combines TRBV7-3 with TRBJ2-5, with D possibly TRBD1 on 5 matching bases. The CDR3 has 13 amino acids. The V end was cut by 5 bases, the J end by 4 bases, with 11 bases between. CDR1 and CDR2 from the germline V gene are SGHTA and FQGTGA.